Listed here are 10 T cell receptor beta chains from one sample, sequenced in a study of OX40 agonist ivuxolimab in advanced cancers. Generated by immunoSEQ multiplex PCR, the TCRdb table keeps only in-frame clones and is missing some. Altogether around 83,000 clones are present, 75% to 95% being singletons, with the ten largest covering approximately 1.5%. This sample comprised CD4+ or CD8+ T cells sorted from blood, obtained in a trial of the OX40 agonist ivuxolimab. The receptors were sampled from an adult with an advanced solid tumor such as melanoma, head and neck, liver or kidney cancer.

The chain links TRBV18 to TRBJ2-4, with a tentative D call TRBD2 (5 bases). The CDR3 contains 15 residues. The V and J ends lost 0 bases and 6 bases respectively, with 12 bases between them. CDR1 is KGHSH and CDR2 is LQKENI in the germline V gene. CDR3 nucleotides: TGTGCCAGCTCACCACCGAATTCAGGAGGAAACATTCAGTACTTC. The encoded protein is CASSPPNSGGNIQYF.

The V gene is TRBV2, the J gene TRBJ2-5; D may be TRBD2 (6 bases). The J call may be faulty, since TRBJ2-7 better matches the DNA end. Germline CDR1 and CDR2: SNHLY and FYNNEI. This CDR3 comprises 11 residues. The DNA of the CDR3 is TGTGCCCGCTTCGGGAGCCACGAGCAGTACTTC. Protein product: CARFGSHEQYF.

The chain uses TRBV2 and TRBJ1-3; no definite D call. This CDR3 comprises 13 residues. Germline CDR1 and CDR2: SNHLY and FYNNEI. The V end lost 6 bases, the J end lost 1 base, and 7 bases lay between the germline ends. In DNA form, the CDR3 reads TGTGCCAGCAGCCTAGGGTCTGGAAACACCATATATTTT. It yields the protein CASSLGSGNTIYF. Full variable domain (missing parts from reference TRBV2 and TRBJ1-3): EPEVTQTPSHQVTQMGQEVILRCVPISNHLYFYWYRQILGQKVEFLVSFYNNEISEKSEIFDDQFSVERPDGSNFTLKIRSTKLEDSAMYFCASSLGSGNTIYFGEGSWLTVV.

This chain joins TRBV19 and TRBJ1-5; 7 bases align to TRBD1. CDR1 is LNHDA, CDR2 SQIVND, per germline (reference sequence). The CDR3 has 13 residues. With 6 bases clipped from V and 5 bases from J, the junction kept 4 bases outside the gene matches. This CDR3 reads CASSSGTDQPQHF. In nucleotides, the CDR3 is TGTGCCAGTAGCTCCGGGACAGATCAGCCCCAGCATTTT.

The CDR3 nucleotides read TGTGCCAGCAGTCCCCACAGGGACACCGGGGAGCTGTTTTTT. Translation gives CASSPHRDTGELFF. The chain employs TRBV28 and TRBJ2-2, with D perhaps matching TRBD1 (6 bases). Trimming took 5 bases from V and 3 from J, leaving 10 bases between them. The germline CDR1 and CDR2 sequences are MDHEN and SYDVKM. The CDR3 contains 14 residues. Based on the CDR3 plus reference TRBV28 and TRBJ2-2, the full variable domain is DVKVTQSSRYLVKRTGEKVFLECVQDMDHENMFWYRQDPGLGLRLIYFSYDVKMKEKGDIPEGYSVSREKKERFSLILESASTNQTSMYLCASSPHRDTGELFFGEGSRLTVL.

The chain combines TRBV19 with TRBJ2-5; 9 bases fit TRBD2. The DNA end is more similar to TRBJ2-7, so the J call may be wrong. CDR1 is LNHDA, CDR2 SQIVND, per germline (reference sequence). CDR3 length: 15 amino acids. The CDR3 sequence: CASSIGAGGPSEQYF. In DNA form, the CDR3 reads TGTGCCAGTAGTATCGGTGCGGGAGGGCCCTCCGAGCAGTACTTC.

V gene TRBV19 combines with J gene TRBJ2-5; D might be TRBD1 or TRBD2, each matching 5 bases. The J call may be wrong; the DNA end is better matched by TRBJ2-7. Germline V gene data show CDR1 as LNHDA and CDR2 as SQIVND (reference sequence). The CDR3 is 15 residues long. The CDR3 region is CASSIAPGTFYEQYF. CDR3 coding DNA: TGTGCCAGTAGTATAGCACCAGGGACCTTCTACGAGCAGTACTTC.

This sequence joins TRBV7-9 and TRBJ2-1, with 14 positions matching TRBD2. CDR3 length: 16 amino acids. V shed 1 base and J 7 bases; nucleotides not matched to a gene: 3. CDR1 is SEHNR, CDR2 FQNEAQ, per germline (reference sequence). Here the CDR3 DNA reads TGTGCCAGCAGCTTAGGAGGGACTAGCGGGAGTAATGAGCAGTTCTTC. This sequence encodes CASSLGGTSGSNEQFF.

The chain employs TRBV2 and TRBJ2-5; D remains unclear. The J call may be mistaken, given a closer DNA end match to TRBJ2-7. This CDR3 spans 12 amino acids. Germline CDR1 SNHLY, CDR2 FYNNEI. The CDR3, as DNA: TGTGCCAGCAGTGTAGGCTCCTACGAGCAGTACTTC. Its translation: CASSVGSYEQYF.

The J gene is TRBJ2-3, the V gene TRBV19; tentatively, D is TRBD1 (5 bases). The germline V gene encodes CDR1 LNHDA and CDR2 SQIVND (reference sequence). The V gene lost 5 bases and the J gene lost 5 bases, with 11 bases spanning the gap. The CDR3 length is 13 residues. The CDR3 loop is CASSFGAGDTQYF. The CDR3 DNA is TGTGCCAGTAGTTTTGGGGCTGGAGATACGCAGTATTTT.